Listed below are T cell receptor beta chains from one sample, sequenced in a study of T cells after yellow fever vaccination. TCRdb processed the 5' RACE reads anew with MiXCR; each CDR3 protein has one entry. The data hold approximately 510,000 distinct CDR3 sequences, with around a fifth observed a single time. The material was PBMCs, obtained more than 20 days after the first yellow fever vaccination. The receptors were gathered from a man younger than 35 who received the YFV17D yellow fever vaccine. CDR3s include the opening cysteine and the closing phenylalanine or tryptophan. Each record gives: V gene, clone size, J gene, D gene, CDR3 DNA, CDR3 protein. A D gene is named only where the DNA matches it firmly. A clone size is listed for some rows: how often the clone was seen (once, few, many), or a class if it is expanded.

TRBV29-1,few,TRBJ2-3,NA,TGCAGCGTCAAGAGAGTTACAGATACGCAGTATTTT,CSVKRVTDTQYF
TRBV29-1,NA,TRBJ2-7,NA,TGCAGCGTTGACTGCGGGCCCCCCTACGAGCAGTACTTC,CSVDCGPPYEQYF
TRBV28,NA,TRBJ2-2,NA,TGTGCCAGCAGCAACGACGGGAACACCGGGGAGCTGTTTTTT,CASSNDGNTGELFF
TRBV5-1,NA,TRBJ2-1,TRBD2,TGCGCCAGCAGCTTTAGCGGGGGGCCCCTCTATGAGCAGTTCTTC,CASSFSGGPLYEQFF
TRBV14,NA,TRBJ2-1,NA,TGTGCCAGCAGCCAAGTAACTCTCAATGAGCAGTTCTTC,CASSQVTLNEQFF
TRBV5-1,NA,TRBJ2-3,NA,TGCGCCAGCTACCCCGGTACGGGAACCACAGATACGCAGTATTTT,CASYPGTGTTDTQYF
TRBV4-3,few,TRBJ1-2,NA,TGCGCCAGCAGCCAAGAGACATCACGTAGCTATGGCTACACCTTC,CASSQETSRSYGYTF
TRBV6-2/TRBV6-3,few,TRBJ1-2,NA,TGTGCCAGCAGTTACGGGCAGGGTGGTATCGGCTACACCTTC,CASSYGQGGIGYTF
TRBV7-9,few,TRBJ2-3,NA,TGTGCCAGCAGCTTAAACAGGCGGGGCACAGATACGCAGTATTTT,CASSLNRRGTDTQYF
TRBV10-3,few,TRBJ1-2,NA,TGTGCCATCAGGTCGGACACGCAGGACTATGGCTACACCTTC,CAIRSDTQDYGYTF
TRBV7-2,NA,TRBJ1-1,NA,TGTGCCAGCGGTGCCGATCAGAACACTGAAGCTTTCTTT,CASGADQNTEAFF
TRBV5-1,NA,TRBJ2-5,TRBD2,TGCGCCAGCAGCTTGGCGAGCGGGAGGTACCAAGAGACCCAGTACTTC,CASSLASGRYQETQYF
TRBV11-2,few,TRBJ1-2,NA,TGTGCCAGCAGGTCACCAGGGTCATTCGGACTCTATGGCTACACCTTC,CASRSPGSFGLYGYTF
TRBV6-5,few,TRBJ2-3,NA,TGTGCCAGCACTTCGGACAGATTTTACACAGATACGCAGTATTTT,CASTSDRFYTDTQYF
TRBV12-3/TRBV12-4,once,TRBJ1-1,TRBD1,TGTGCCAGCAATATAGGGACAGGGTCGGCTGAAGCTTTCTTT,CASNIGTGSAEAFF
TRBV7-9,few,TRBJ1-4,NA,TGTGCCAGCAGCTTTGGGGCCAGTAATGAAAAACTGTTTTTT,CASSFGASNEKLFF
TRBV20-1,few,TRBJ1-1,NA,TGCAGTGCTAGCTTGGAGGTGAACACTGAAGCTTTCTTT,CSASLEVNTEAFF
TRBV12-3/TRBV12-4,few,TRBJ1-1,NA,TGTGCCAGCAGTTTACGGACGGACAGTGAAGCTTTCTTT,CASSLRTDSEAFF
TRBV5-1,NA,TRBJ2-7,TRBD1,TGCGCCAGCAGCACGGGACAGGGACTACACGAGCAGTACTTC,CASSTGQGLHEQYF
TRBV10-2,few,TRBJ2-3,NA,TGCGCCAGCAGCGCTTCTAGAGCGGATACGCAGTATTTT,CASSASRADTQYF
TRBV7-8,NA,TRBJ1-1,NA,TGTGCCAGCAGCAAATTTCAGAACACTGAAGCTTTCTTT,CASSKFQNTEAFF
TRBV5-5,NA,TRBJ2-3,TRBD2,TGTGCCAGCAGCTTGGGGGGGGGAGAAGGGTATACGCAGTATTTT,CASSLGGGEGYTQYF
TRBV12-3/TRBV12-4,few,TRBJ1-2,NA,TGTGCCAGCAGTCCTTCGGGGGACTATGGCTACACCTTC,CASSPSGDYGYTF
TRBV9,NA,TRBJ1-3,NA,TGTGCCAGCAGCGTAGCTACCCCCGGCCCTGGAAACACCATATATTTT,CASSVATPGPGNTIYF
TRBV30,NA,TRBJ2-2,NA,TGTGCCTGGAGTAGGAGGGGGGGAGGCGGGGAGCTGTTTTTT,CAWSRRGGGGELFF
TRBV20-1,NA,TRBJ2-1,NA,TGCAGTGTTAGGGAAGAGGGCAATGAGCAGTTCTTC,CSVREEGNEQFF
TRBV7-2,NA,TRBJ1-4,NA,TGTGCCAGCAGCTCCCACGGCACGGGGGATGAAAAACTGTTTTTT,CASSSHGTGDEKLFF
TRBV10-1,many,TRBJ2-3,TRBD2,TGCGCCAGCAGTATCGGACTAGCGGGGACAGATACGCAGTATTTT,CASSIGLAGTDTQYF
TRBV20-1,few,TRBJ1-1,NA,TGCAGTGTGGATCCAGAGCGGGGTTTCTTT,CSVDPERGFF
TRBV28,NA,TRBJ2-4,NA,TGTGCCAGCAGTTCAACAGGGATAGCCAAAAACATTCAGTACTTC,CASSSTGIAKNIQYF
TRBV2,NA,TRBJ2-5,TRBD2,TGTGCCAGCAGTGAAGGACTGGGGGGGGTGACCCAGTACTTC,CASSEGLGGVTQYF
TRBV30,few,TRBJ2-3,NA,TGTGCCTGGAGTGTGGGAGATACGCAGTATTTT,CAWSVGDTQYF